This is a list of T cell receptor beta chains from one sample in a study of shared T cell receptors in the human thymus. Clones were sequenced by immunoSEQ multiplex PCR, and TCRdb holds only the in-frame ones, with some missing. This table holds 450,000 to 650,000 clones, approximately 80% found once. This sample was shared with a second study, whose subject was human thymus T cells.

Sequencing input: thymocytes. The receptor set was obtained from a boy younger than two with a congenital heart defect. CDR3s include the opening cysteine and the closing phenylalanine or tryptophan. Fields, in order: D gene, clone size, J gene, V gene, CDR3 protein, CDR3 DNA. A D gene is named only where the DNA matches it firmly. Expanded clones are given a class, and other clones once, few, many or no size at all.

D: -
size: -
J: TRBJ1-3
V: TRBV6-5
CDR3: CASSPVPGNTIYF
DNA: TGTGCCAGCAGTCCAGTCCCTGGAAACACCATATATTTT

D: TRBD1
size: -
J: TRBJ1-5
V: TRBV15
CDR3: CATSRDSTGGSNQPQHF
DNA: TGTGCCACCAGCAGAGATAGTACAGGGGGTTCCAATCAGCCCCAGCATTTT

D: -
size: -
J: TRBJ1-5
V: TRBV4-1
CDR3: CASSQAGRGQPQHF
DNA: TGCGCCAGCAGCCAAGCAGGGAGGGGTCAGCCCCAGCATTTT

D: -
size: -
J: TRBJ1-2
V: TRBV19
CDR3: CASSPAAAAYGYTF
DNA: TGTGCCAGTAGTCCGGCGGCCGCCGCTTATGGCTACACCTTC

D: -
size: few
J: TRBJ2-1
V: TRBV28
CDR3: CASRPLAASYNEQFF
DNA: TGTGCCAGCAGGCCGTTAGCGGCAAGTTACAATGAGCAGTTCTTC

D: -
size: -
J: TRBJ1-1
V: TRBV6-5
CDR3: CASNHGGNTEAFF
DNA: TGTGCCAGCAACCATGGCGGAAACACTGAAGCTTTCTTT

D: TRBD2
size: -
J: TRBJ2-4
V: TRBV10-1
CDR3: CASSEGLAGGIIAKNIQYF
DNA: TGCGCCAGCAGTGAAGGACTAGCGGGAGGAATCATAGCCAAAAACATTCAGTACTTC

D: -
size: few
J: TRBJ1-3
V: TRBV7-9
CDR3: CEGNVLSGNTIYF
DNA: TGCGAGGGCAACGTTCTCTCTGGAAACACCATATATTTT

D: TRBD1
size: -
J: TRBJ1-2
V: TRBV30
CDR3: CAWSGCDEGTGHGYTF
DNA: TGTGCCTGGAGTGGCTGCGATGAAGGGACAGGGCATGGCTACACCTTC

D: -
size: few
J: TRBJ2-7
V: TRBV21-1
CDR3: CASSIRSYEQYF
DNA: TGTGCCAGCAGCATCCGTTCCTACGAGCAGTACTTC

D: TRBD2
size: few
J: TRBJ2-1
V: TRBV28
CDR3: CASSFPGLAGGCYNEQFF
DNA: TGTGCCAGCAGTTTCCCGGGACTAGCGGGAGGCTGTTACAATGAGCAGTTCTTC

D: TRBD1
size: -
J: TRBJ1-4
V: TRBV7-9
CDR3: CASSGKQGAGEKLFF
DNA: TGTGCCAGCAGCGGCAAACAGGGGGCCGGGGAAAAACTGTTTTTT

D: -
size: -
J: TRBJ1-1
V: TRBV27
CDR3: CASRGTPVNTEAFF
DNA: TGTGCCAGCAGGGGGACACCCGTGAACACTGAAGCTTTCTTT

D: TRBD2
size: -
J: TRBJ2-3
V: TRBV29-1
CDR3: CSVQGTSGGFTDTQYF
DNA: TGCAGCGTTCAGGGGACTAGCGGGGGATTCACAGATACGCAGTATTTT

D: -
size: -
J: TRBJ2-7
V: TRBV14
CDR3: CASSHGQGHRYEQYF
DNA: TGTGCCAGCAGCCACGGCCAGGGCCATCGCTACGAGCAGTACTTC

D: TRBD2
size: -
J: TRBJ2-1
V: TRBV5-1
CDR3: CASGGEVNEQFF
DNA: TGCGCCAGCGGGGGGGAGGTCAATGAGCAGTTCTTC

D: TRBD1
size: -
J: TRBJ2-1
V: TRBV25-1
CDR3: CASRTAGTGDNEQFF
DNA: TGTGCCAGCAGGACAGCCGGGACAGGGGACAATGAGCAGTTCTTC

D: TRBD2
size: -
J: TRBJ2-2
V: TRBV27
CDR3: CASSFRTSGKNTGELFF
DNA: TGTGCCAGCAGTTTTAGGACTAGCGGGAAGAACACCGGGGAGCTGTTTTTT

D: -
size: -
J: TRBJ2-7
V: TRBV4-2
CDR3: CASSQDAYRFLTYEQYF
DNA: TGTGCCAGCAGCCAAGATGCCTACCGATTCCTCACCTACGAGCAGTACTTC

D: TRBD2
size: -
J: TRBJ2-1
V: TRBV5-6
CDR3: CASSKGLAPSSYNEQFF
DNA: TGTGCCAGCAGCAAGGGACTAGCACCGAGCTCCTACAATGAGCAGTTCTTC

D: TRBD2
size: -
J: TRBJ2-3
V: TRBV5-1
CDR3: CASIPGLAYPTDTQYF
DNA: TGCGCCAGCATCCCGGGACTAGCGTATCCCACAGATACGCAGTATTTT

D: TRBD2
size: few
J: TRBJ2-7
V: TRBV11-2
CDR3: CASSLGLAGDNEQYF
DNA: TGTGCCAGCAGCTTAGGGCTAGCGGGAGACAACGAGCAGTACTTC

D: -
size: -
J: TRBJ2-7
V: TRBV5-1
CDR3: CASSPCICGSYEQYF
DNA: TGCGCCAGCAGCCCGTGTATCTGCGGGTCTTACGAGCAGTACTTC

D: TRBD1
size: once
J: TRBJ2-7
V: TRBV11-2
CDR3: CASTVRGPGPKDYEQYF
DNA: TGTGCCAGCACCGTAAGGGGGCCAGGCCCCAAGGACTACGAGCAGTACTTC

D: TRBD2
size: once
J: TRBJ2-1
V: TRBV10-3
CDR3: CAITQGLAGGDNEQFF
DNA: TGTGCCATCACCCAGGGACTAGCGGGAGGGGACAATGAGCAGTTCTTC

D: TRBD2
size: few
J: TRBJ2-1
V: TRBV4-3
CDR3: CASSLLRSGLAGGGNEQFF
DNA: TGCGCCAGCAGCCTCCTCAGGTCGGGACTAGCGGGAGGTGGCAATGAGCAGTTCTTC

D: -
size: -
J: TRBJ1-2
V: TRBV30
CDR3: CAWTPGGWLRYGYTF
DNA: TGTGCCTGGACCCCCGGGGGGTGGCTTCGCTATGGCTACACCTTC

D: -
size: few
J: TRBJ2-3
V: TRBV28
CDR3: CASSPRGWRGEADTQYF
DNA: TGTGCCAGCAGTCCAAGGGGCTGGAGGGGCGAGGCAGATACGCAGTATTTT

D: -
size: -
J: TRBJ1-1
V: TRBV15
CDR3: CATRGYTEAFF
DNA: TGTGCCACCCGGGGGTACACTGAAGCTTTCTTT

D: -
size: -
J: TRBJ1-5
V: TRBV30
CDR3: CAWTTSGGGNQPQHF
DNA: TGTGCCTGGACCACATCCGGGGGTGGCAATCAGCCCCAGCATTTT

D: TRBD2
size: -
J: TRBJ2-1
V: TRBV6-1
CDR3: CASSARDRTRRDEQFF
DNA: TGTGCCAGCAGTGCCCGCGATAGGACTAGGCGGGATGAGCAGTTCTTC

D: TRBD2
size: -
J: TRBJ2-1
V: TRBV7-2
CDR3: CASSLNGTRGGGQFF
DNA: TGTGCCAGCAGCTTAAATGGGACTCGTGGGGGGGGACAGTTCTTC

D: TRBD2
size: -
J: TRBJ2-3
V: TRBV28
CDR3: CASHRGLATRTDTQYF
DNA: TGTGCCAGCCATCGGGGACTAGCAACCCGCACAGATACGCAGTATTTT

D: TRBD2
size: -
J: TRBJ2-7
V: TRBV5-4
CDR3: CASKGLVRGEQYF
DNA: TGTGCCAGCAAGGGACTAGTTCGGGGCGAGCAGTACTTC

D: -
size: -
J: TRBJ2-1
V: TRBV9
CDR3: CASSRGLSMTNEQFF
DNA: TGTGCCAGCAGCCGGGGTCTCAGCATGACGAATGAGCAGTTCTTC

D: -
size: -
J: TRBJ2-7
V: TRBV2
CDR3: CASRTVTYEQYF
DNA: TGTGCCAGCAGGACAGTTACCTACGAGCAGTACTTC

D: TRBD2
size: -
J: TRBJ2-1
V: TRBV7-9
CDR3: CASSAGGASGRWDEQFF
DNA: TGTGCCAGCAGCGCCGGGGGGGCTAGCGGTAGATGGGATGAGCAGTTCTTC

D: TRBD1
size: -
J: TRBJ2-4
V: TRBV19
CDR3: CASSWTGQSPPIQYF
DNA: TGTGCCAGTAGTTGGACAGGTCAATCTCCCCCCATTCAGTACTTC

D: TRBD1
size: few
J: TRBJ1-4
V: TRBV6-5
CDR3: CASSWDRGQGNEKLFF
DNA: TGTGCCAGCAGTTGGGACAGGGGGCAGGGTAATGAAAAACTGTTTTTT

D: TRBD2
size: once
J: TRBJ2-3
V: TRBV30
CDR3: CAWSGGLAGGSPQYF
DNA: TGTGCCTGGAGCGGGGGACTAGCGGGAGGGAGTCCACAGTATTTT

D: -
size: -
J: TRBJ2-7
V: TRBV2
CDR3: CATRRQVSYEQYF
DNA: TGTGCCACCCGTAGGCAGGTCTCCTACGAGCAGTACTTC

D: -
size: few
J: TRBJ1-5
V: TRBV5-6
CDR3: CASSYRDKGNQPQHF
DNA: TGTGCCAGCAGCTACCGGGACAAGGGGAATCAGCCCCAGCATTTT

D: -
size: -
J: TRBJ2-3
V: TRBV7-8
CDR3: CASSLVSGEVPDTQYF
DNA: TGTGCCAGCAGCTTAGTTTCGGGAGAGGTCCCAGATACGCAGTATTTT

D: -
size: -
J: TRBJ1-1
V: TRBV28
CDR3: CATATRGEAFF
DNA: TGTGCCACCGCAACCCGGGGTGAAGCTTTCTTT

D: TRBD2
size: few
J: TRBJ2-1
V: TRBV10-3
CDR3: CAISEYPQREGLFSYNEQFF
DNA: TGTGCCATCAGTGAGTACCCACAGCGGGAGGGCCTGTTCTCCTACAATGAGCAGTTCTTC